The 10 T cell receptor beta chains reported below all come from one sample, sequenced in a study of blood T cell repertoires in COVID-19. Measured with immunoSEQ multiplex PCR; TCRdb has only the in-frame clones, and not every one. This table holds roughly 250,000 clones, approximately 80% found once. The sequenced sample was peripheral blood. These receptors originate from a middle-aged woman with active or convalescent COVID-19.

This clone has just one count. The chain couples TRBV7-2 to TRBJ1-2, with D possibly TRBD1 on 6 matching bases. The germline V gene has CDR1 SGHTA and CDR2 FQGNSA. V lost 5 bases to trimming and J lost 4 bases, with 20 bases between them. The CDR3 spans 16 residues. CDR3 DNA: TGTGCCAGCAGCCAAGGAGGGGGGGGCGTTATCTATGGCTACACCTTC. Protein product: CASSQGGGGVIYGYTF. Drawing the rest from reference TRBV7-2 and TRBJ1-2, the complete variable domain is GAGVSQSPSNKVTEKGKDVELRCDPISGHTALYWYRQSLGQGLEFLIYFQGNSAPDKSGLPSDRFSAERTGGSVSTLTIQRTQQEDSAVYLCASSQGGGGVIYGYTFGSGTRLTVV.

The genes are TRBV28 and TRBJ1-2; D ambiguous. Germline values: CDR1 MDHEN, CDR2 SYDVKM. The CDR3 is 11 amino acids. Trimming left V 3 bases short and J 5 bases short, with 4 bases between. The CDR3 coding sequence is TGTGCCAGCAGTTTTCAATATGGCTACACCTTC. Amino acid sequence: CASSFQYGYTF.

The chain's CDR3 is CATSGGTGGDDNEQFF. The CDR3 DNA reads TGTGCCACCAGTGGAGGGACAGGGGGCGACGACAATGAGCAGTTCTTC. The V gene is TRBV24-1, the J gene TRBJ2-1; TRBD1 agrees at 12 bases. This CDR3 is 16 amino acids long. Trimming cost V 5 bases and J 5 bases; bases outside gene matches: 6. From germline, CDR1 is KGHDR and CDR2 SFDVKD.

This chain connects TRBV19 to TRBJ2-2, with 10 bases matching TRBD2. Germline V gives CDR1 LNHDA, CDR2 SQIVND (reference sequence). The CDR3 is made up of 17 amino acids. V shed 4 bases, J shed 4 bases, and the junction held 9 bases outside the gene matches. CDR3 in DNA: TGTGCCAGTAGTACTAGCGGGGGCCACCGGGGCACCGGGGAGCTGTTTTTT. Protein product: CASSTSGGHRGTGELFF.

The chain is built from TRBV3-1 (or the pseudogene TRBV3-2) and TRBJ2-1, with 9 bases identical to TRBD2. With V trimmed by 4 bases and J by 7 bases, 8 bases remained unmatched. This CDR3 is built from 15 residues. Germline loops: CDR1 LGHDT, CDR2 YNNKEL (reference sequence). The CDR3 loop is CASSPPGLAQNEQFF. The CDR3, as DNA: TGTGCCAGCAGCCCACCGGGACTAGCCCAGAATGAGCAGTTCTTC.

The gene calls are TRBV2 and TRBJ1-1, with TRBD1 identical over 9 bases. V was pared by 9 bases and J by 6 bases, with 11 bases of the junction left unmatched. Germline CDR1 is SNHLY and CDR2 is FYNNEI. This CDR3 has 14 amino acids. CDR3 sequence reads: CARVPRTGDPEAFF. CDR3 sequence (DNA): TGTGCCAGGGTCCCTAGGACAGGGGACCCTGAAGCTTTCTTT.

The genes are TRBV10-2 and TRBJ1-4; 8 bases line up with TRBD1. Germline V gene data show CDR1 as WSHSY and CDR2 as SAAADI. The CDR3 contains 15 residues. J was trimmed by 5 bases and V by 2 bases; bases with no gene match: 4. The CDR3 sequence is CASSEPGQGNEKLFF. DNA for the CDR3: TGCGCCAGCAGTGAGCCTGGACAGGGAAATGAAAAACTGTTTTTT.

The V call is TRBV7-9, the J call TRBJ1-1, with D uncertain. V lost 5 bases to trimming and J lost 4 bases, with 11 bases between them. CDR3 length equals 13 residues. Looked up from germline, CDR1 is SEHNR and CDR2 is FQNEAQ (reference sequence). CDR3 loop: CASSPPEVTEAFF. DNA of the CDR3: TGTGCCAGCAGCCCCCCGGAGGTCACTGAAGCTTTCTTT.

This clone has just a few counts. The V gene is TRBV4-2, the J gene TRBJ1-2; D might be TRBD1 (5 bases). Trimming took off 0 bases at V and 4 bases at J, with 9 bases between the two ends. This CDR3 has 14 amino acids. Germline CDR1 LGHNA, CDR2 YNFKEQ. CDR3 region: CASSQDGGTYGYTF. In DNA, the CDR3 is TGTGCCAGCAGCCAAGATGGGGGGACCTATGGCTACACCTTC.

This clone was observed at least ten times. The rearrangement joins TRBV19 to TRBJ2-2; TRBD2 matches at 7 bases. Germline V gives CDR1 LNHDA, CDR2 SQIVND (reference sequence). With 4 bases clipped from V and 2 bases from J, the junction kept 4 bases outside the gene matches. The CDR3 totals 15 residues. DNA of the CDR3: TGTGCCAGTAGTACCCCGGGACTAAACACCGGGGAGCTGTTTTTT. Translating gives CASSTPGLNTGELFF.